This TCR beta chain was recorded in a study of blood T cell repertoires in COVID-19. For the study at large: Samples of COVID-19 (acute and convalescent) were obtained from the United States, Italy and Spain. Sample material is recorded as cDNA or gDNA derived from T cells, B-cell-depleted T cells, or PBMCs.

As handled by the study authors: Reference gene primer amplification yielded estimated nucleated cell counts. The protocol was immunoSEQ multiplex PCR, while the TCRdb copy is restricted to in-frame clones and leaves out a portion. Clonal size and the V and J genes are those of that table, whereas D and trimming came from the DNA. The sample shows 300,000 to 350,000 clones, approximately 90% of them seen only once. The CDR3 is 11 amino acids. Trimming cost V 7 bases and J 6 bases, with 9 bases left between them. Germline V CDR1 and CDR2: SQVTM, ANQGSEA. The receptor was derived from a young man with active or convalescent COVID-19. Source material: peripheral blood. The J gene is TRBJ2-2, the V gene TRBV29-1; D perhaps matches TRBD2 (6 bases). The CDR3 loop reads CSGTGAGELFF. CDR3 sequence (DNA): TGCAGCGGAACGGGGGCCGGGGAGCTGTTTTTT.